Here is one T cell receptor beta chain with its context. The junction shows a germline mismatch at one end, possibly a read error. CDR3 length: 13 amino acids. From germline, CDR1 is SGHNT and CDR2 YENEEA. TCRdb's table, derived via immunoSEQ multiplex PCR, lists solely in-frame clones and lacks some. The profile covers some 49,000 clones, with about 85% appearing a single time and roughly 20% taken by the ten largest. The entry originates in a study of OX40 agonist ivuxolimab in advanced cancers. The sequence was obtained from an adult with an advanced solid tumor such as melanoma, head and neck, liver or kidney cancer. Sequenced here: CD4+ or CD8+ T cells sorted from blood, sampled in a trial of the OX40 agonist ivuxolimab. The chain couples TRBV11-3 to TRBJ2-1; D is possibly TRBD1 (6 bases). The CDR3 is CASSPTGGNKQFF. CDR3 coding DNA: TGTGCCAGCAGCCCCACTGGGGGCAATAAGCAGTTCTTC.